This T cell receptor beta chain stems from a study of blood T cells in healthy people across ages. About the study: Template switching captured about one barcoded beta molecule per two T cells.

This clonotype was observed a few times. The use of a sample-barcoded 5' primer and a J-beta primer mix characterized a second PCR of roughly 7 to 11 cycles. Every cDNA was tagged by a template-switch adaptor with 12 random nucleotides. TCRdb independently ran MiXCR on the 5' RACE reads; one entry per CDR3 protein. The data hold 650,000 to 1,000,000 distinct CDR3 sequences, with 36% observed a single time. Each sample provided at least 5.5 micrograms of extracted total RNA. The sequencing sample was made of blood. This sequence was found in a man between 18 and 35 years old in good health.

CDR3 protein: CASSLRIAGGKGDTQYF. CDR3 sequence (DNA): TGTGCCAGCAGCTTGCGGATAGCGGGGGGGAAGGGAGATACGCAGTATTTT. The chain carries TRBV7-2 and TRBJ2-3, with 11 bases identical to TRBD2. V shed 3 bases and J 5 bases; nucleotides not matched to a gene: 10. The germline gives CDR1 SGHTA, CDR2 FQGNSA. The CDR3 length is 17 residues.